This T cell receptor (beta chain) was identified in a study of shared clonotypes between healthy human individuals. Study findings and constraints: With a few donors compared, about 5.2% of naive CD4 clonotypes were shared.

The CDR3 consists of 15 residues. Germline CDR1 reads SNHLY; CDR2 reads FYNNEI. V dropped 6 bases and J dropped 0 bases, with 13 bases sitting between them. About this clone itself: Antigen unknown.

Assay execution proceeded at the deep level. Sequencing was performed with immunoSEQ multiplex PCR; in TCRdb, only in-frame clones are kept and a portion is missing. The sample has about 980,000 clones; about 80% are singletons. The study enrolled healthy HIV-negative adults without recent acute infections or vaccinations as donors. The receptor was isolated from a man aged 18 to 35 in good health. The sample was memory CD4+ T cells sorted from blood. Subset defined: CD45RA-negative fraction. The chain employs TRBV2 and TRBJ2-3, with TRBD1 as a possible D gene (6 bases). The CDR3 loop is CASREQGVSTDTQYF. CDR3 DNA sequence: TGTGCCAGCAGAGAACAGGGCGTTAGCACAGATACGCAGTATTTT.